This T cell receptor beta chain was recovered during a study of cytomegalovirus exposure and HLA in healthy donors. Researchers ran the PCR with 60 Vbeta and 13 Jbeta primers. The method was immunoSEQ multiplex PCR; TCRdb's version includes in-frame clones alone and lacks a portion of them. The top ten hold approximately 1.2% of the sample, which has about 180,000 clones, roughly 82% seen once. To note about this clone: The antigen is undetermined.

The germline V gene encodes CDR1 LGHNT and CDR2 FRNRAP. The ends were cut back, 6 bases at V and 7 bases at J, with 7 bases in the middle. CDR3 length equals 11 residues. General observations from the study: Among the sequence variants, a highly shared cluster was likely an artifact of sequencing.

The sequenced material came from PBMCs. The origin of this receptor is a girl aged 2 to 10 in good health and CMV-seropositive. The rearrangement uses TRBV12-5 and TRBJ1-3; D gene ambiguous. CDR3 protein: CASGGANTIYF. The CDR3 DNA sequence: TGTGCTAGTGGGGGCGCTAACACCATATATTTT.